These 18 T cell receptor beta chains share one sample of origin, sequenced in a study of read filtering for tumor transcriptome and immune sequencing. Molecular barcoded adaptors covering alpha/delta and beta/gamma chains were used on roughly 370 ng RNA. TCRdb reprocessed the reads with MiXCR, giving one entry per CDR3 protein. Found here are approximately 58,000 distinct CDR3 sequences, 20% to 25% of them singletons; the top ten hold 17%. The sample consisted of a population of CD138-negative cells sorted from bone marrow. Receptor source: a donor aged 40 or over with multiple myeloma.

In its sample, this clonotype was seen many times. The rearrangement links TRBV25-1 to TRBJ2-5, with D perhaps TRBD2 (6 bases). Germline assignment: CDR1 MGHDK and CDR2 SYGVNS. Trimming stripped 5 bases from V and 4 bases from J, with 14 bases between. The CDR3 totals 14 residues. For the CDR3, the DNA is TGTGCCAGCAGTCAGGACTACCTTTCAGAGACCCAGTACTTC. This encodes CASSQDYLSETQYF. Full variable domain (missing parts from reference TRBV25-1 and TRBJ2-5): EADIYQTPRYLVIGTGKKITLECSQTMGHDKMYWYQQDPGMELHLIHYSYGVNSTEKGDLSSESTVSRIRTEHFPLTLESARPSHTSQYLCASSQDYLSETQYFGPGTRLLVL.

Ten or more counts support this clonotype. This chain connects TRBV5-1 to TRBJ2-4; a possible D gene is TRBD1 (6 bases). There are 15 residues in the CDR3. V lost 4 bases and J 5 bases, leaving 16 bases between the germline ends. The V gene's germline CDR1 is SGHRS and CDR2 YFSETQ. CDR3 nucleotides: TGCGCCAGCAGCCCTAGTCCAGGGGCGGAAAACATTCAGTACTTC. Translating it yields CASSPSPGAENIQYF.

This clonotype was counted between two and nine times. This chain connects TRBV6-1 to TRBJ1-5; D unclear. From germline, CDR1 is MNHNS and CDR2 SASEGT. CDR3 length equals 14 residues. The ends were cut back, 8 bases at V and 3 bases at J, with 14 bases in the middle. In nucleotides, the CDR3 is TGTGCCAGCCAATCAAGTTGGTACAATCAGCCCCAGCATTTT. Its protein is CASQSSWYNQPQHF.

This clonotype was seen at least ten times. This chain joins TRBV5-5 and TRBJ2-5; D is ambiguous. Germline V lookup: CDR1 SGHKS, CDR2 YYEKEE (reference sequence). V was trimmed by 4 bases and J by 5 bases, leaving 9 bases between them. The CDR3 runs 12 residues. The CDR3 is CASSPGGETQYF. The CDR3 DNA sequence: TGTGCCAGCAGCCCCGGCGGCGAGACCCAGTACTTC.

Many counts were recorded for this clonotype. The V gene is TRBV21-1, the J gene TRBJ2-5; the table's D call TRBD2 went unverified against the DNA. TRBV21-1 is a pseudogene. The CDR3 extends over 15 amino acids. CDR3 sequence: CASSKRSQGGETQYF. The DNA for the CDR3 is TGTGCCAGCAGCAAAAGGAGCCAGGGAGGAGAGACCCAGTACTTC.

The rearrangement links TRBV7-8 to TRBJ2-1; D unclear. Germline CDR1 is SGHVS and CDR2 is FQNEAQ. The V gene lost 6 bases and the J gene lost 0 bases, with 15 bases spanning the gap. The CDR3 loop spans 16 amino acids. This CDR3 is CASRAHQTVSYNEQFF. The CDR3 DNA is TGTGCCAGCAGAGCCCACCAGACGGTCTCCTACAATGAGCAGTTCTTC. Looking up the rest from reference TRBV7-8 and TRBJ2-1 gives the full variable domain: GAGVSQSPRYKVAKRGQDVALRCDPISGHVSLFWYQQALGQGPEFLTYFQNEAQLDKSGLPSDRFFAERPEGSVSTLKIQRTQQEDSAVYLCASRAHQTVSYNEQFFGPGTRLTVL.

Many counts were recorded for this clonotype. This chain links TRBV7-8 with TRBJ1-1; TRBD1 matches 7 bases. CDR1 and CDR2 (germline): SGHVS, FQNEAQ. With 5 bases clipped from V and 3 bases from J, the junction kept 6 bases outside the gene matches. This CDR3 contains 14 residues. DNA for the CDR3: TGTGCCAGCAGCCGCCGAGACAGGGACACTGAAGCTTTCTTT. Protein sequence: CASSRRDRDTEAFF.

This clonotype was recorded many times. The chain joins TRBV2 to TRBJ2-5; no reliable D call. The CDR3 contains 15 residues. Germline CDR1 SNHLY, CDR2 FYNNEI. V lost 8 bases, J lost 4 bases, and 20 bases lay in between. The CDR3 DNA is TGTGCCAGCTCCTCAATCGGGCCCCTCGGAGAGACCCAGTACTTC. Translated, it gives CASSSIGPLGETQYF.

This clonotype was counted many times. The rearrangement joins TRBV10-3 to TRBJ2-7; D uncertain. The CDR3 runs 13 residues. V dropped 6 bases and J dropped 3 bases, with 12 bases sitting between them. CDR1 and CDR2 from the germline V gene are ENHRY and SYGVKD. The CDR3 loop is CAIRDLERYEQYF. The CDR3 nucleotides read TGTGCCATCAGAGACTTAGAGCGCTACGAGCAGTACTTC.

In this sample, this clonotype turned up many times. V gene TRBV28 combines with J gene TRBJ1-5; D might be TRBD1 (6 bases). The CDR3 contains 17 residues. Trimming shortened V by 1 base and J by 2 bases, and 15 bases separated the two germline ends. The germline V gene has CDR1 MDHEN and CDR2 SYDVKM. The CDR3 bases are TGTGCCAGCAGTTTATCCGAACAGGGTCATGGCAATCAGCCCCAGCATTTT. This translates into CASSLSEQGHGNQPQHF.

With respect to this clonotype: The CDR3 end shows no conserved phenylalanine or tryptophan, and so a read error is likely. CDR3 protein: CASSLEQGLSPLHI. The CDR3 nucleotides are TGTGCCAGCAGCCTTGAACAGGGTTTGTCACCCCTCCACATT. The chain couples TRBV12-3 or TRBV12-4 to TRBJ1-6; D may be TRBD1 (6 bases). V shed 6 bases and J shed 10 bases, with 16 bases lying between them. The CDR3 is made up of 14 amino acids.

The gene calls are TRBV4-1 and TRBJ1-1, with D tentatively TRBD1 (6 bases). V lost 9 bases and J lost 5, with 16 bases in between. Germline values: CDR1 MGHRA, CDR2 YSYEKL. This CDR3 has 13 residues. Written as DNA, the CDR3 is TGCGCCAGTCCCGGGGGAGGGGGGACTGAAGCTTTCTTT. Amino acid sequence: CASPGGGGTEAFF.

This clonotype was seen at least ten times. CDR3 sequence: CASSSRTSDLTDTQYF. CDR3 DNA sequence: TGTGCCAGCAGCTCTCGGACCAGCGACCTCACAGATACGCAGTATTTT. The V gene is TRBV7-8, the J gene TRBJ2-3; D is undetermined. Trimming cost V 4 bases and J 2 bases, with 16 bases left between them. CDR1 and CDR2 (germline): SGHVS, FQNEAQ. This CDR3 region has 16 residues.

This clonotype was observed at least ten times. This chain joins TRBV5-1 and TRBJ2-7, with 9 positions matching TRBD2. The CDR3 length is 13 residues. Germline V gene lookup returns CDR1 SGHRS and CDR2 YFSETQ. J gave up 3 bases and V 4 bases, and 2 bases lay outside the gene matches. This CDR3 is CASSVTSGYEQYF. CDR3 nucleotide sequence: TGCGCCAGCAGCGTGACTAGCGGCTACGAGCAGTACTTC.

This clonotype has at least ten counts. The CDR3 loop is CASSQDFRDRVNQPQHF. In nucleotides, the CDR3 is TGTGCCAGCAGCCAAGATTTCCGGGACAGGGTTAATCAGCCCCAGCATTTT. V gene TRBV4-2 combines with J gene TRBJ1-5; 9 bases are a match to TRBD1. CDR3 length: 17 residues. The germline CDR1 and CDR2 sequences are LGHNA and YNFKEQ. V trimming: 0 bases; J trimming: 4 bases; junction bases outside the gene matches: 7.

This clonotype was seen at least ten times. The J gene is TRBJ2-6, the V gene TRBV9, with D unresolved. From germline, CDR1 is SGDLS and CDR2 YYNGEE. V gave up 4 bases and J gave up 0 bases, with 5 bases separating them. The CDR3 consists of 14 residues. CDR3 DNA: TGTGCCAGCAGCACAATCTCTGGGGCCAACGTCCTGACTTTC. This encodes CASSTISGANVLTF.

This clonotype was seen many times. The chain joins TRBV29-1 to TRBJ2-3; D remains ambiguous. CDR3 size: 14 residues. Germline V CDR1 and CDR2: SQVTM, ANQGSEA. Trimming cost V 6 bases and J 0 bases, with 13 bases left between them. The CDR3 region has the DNA TGCAGCGTCGATTACTGGGATAGCACAGATACGCAGTATTTT. This sequence encodes CSVDYWDSTDTQYF.

This clonotype appeared many times. CDR3 amino acids: CASSVPGLWETQYF. The CDR3 bases are TGTGCCAGCAGCGTCCCGGGCCTATGGGAGACCCAGTACTTC. The chain has TRBV9 and TRBJ2-5; D not certain. The CDR3 has 14 amino acids. Trimming stripped 2 bases from V and 5 bases from J, with 13 bases between. Germline CDR1 SGDLS, CDR2 YYNGEE. Based on the CDR3 plus reference TRBV9 and TRBJ2-5, the full variable domain is DSGVTQTPKHLITATGQRVTLRCSPRSGDLSVYWYQQSLDQGLQFLIQYYNGEERAKGNILERFSAQQFPDLHSELNLSSLELGDSALYFCASSVPGLWETQYFGPGTRLLVL.